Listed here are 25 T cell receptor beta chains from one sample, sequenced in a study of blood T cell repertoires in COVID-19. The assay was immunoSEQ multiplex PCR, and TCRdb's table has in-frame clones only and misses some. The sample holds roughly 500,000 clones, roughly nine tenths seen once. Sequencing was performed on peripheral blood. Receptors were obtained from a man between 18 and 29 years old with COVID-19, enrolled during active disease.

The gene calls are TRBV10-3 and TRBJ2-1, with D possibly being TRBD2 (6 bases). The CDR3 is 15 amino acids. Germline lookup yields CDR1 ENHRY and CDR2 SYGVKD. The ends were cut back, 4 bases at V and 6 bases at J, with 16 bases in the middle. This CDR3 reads CAISGLGEEGNEQFF. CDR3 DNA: TGTGCCATCAGTGGGTTGGGGGAGGAAGGCAATGAGCAGTTCTTC.

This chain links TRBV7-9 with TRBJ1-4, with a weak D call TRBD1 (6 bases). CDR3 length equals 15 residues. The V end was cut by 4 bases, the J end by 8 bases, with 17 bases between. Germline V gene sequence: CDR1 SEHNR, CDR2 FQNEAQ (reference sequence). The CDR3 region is CASSWDGRGEEKLFF. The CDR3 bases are TGTGCCAGCAGCTGGGATGGCAGGGGTGAGGAAAAACTGTTTTTT.

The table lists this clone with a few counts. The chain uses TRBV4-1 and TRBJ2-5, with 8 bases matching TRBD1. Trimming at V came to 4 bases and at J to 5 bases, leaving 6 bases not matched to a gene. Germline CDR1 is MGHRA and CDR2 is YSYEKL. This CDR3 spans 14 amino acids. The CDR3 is CASSPGQGVETQYF. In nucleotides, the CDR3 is TGCGCCAGCAGCCCTGGACAGGGAGTGGAGACCCAGTACTTC.

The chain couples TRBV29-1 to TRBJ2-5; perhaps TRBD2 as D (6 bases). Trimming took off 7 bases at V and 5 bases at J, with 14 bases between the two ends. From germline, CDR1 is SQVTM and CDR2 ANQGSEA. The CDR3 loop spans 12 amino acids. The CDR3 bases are TGCAGCGCCGCCGGAGGGAAGGAGACCCAGTACTTC. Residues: CSAAGGKETQYF.

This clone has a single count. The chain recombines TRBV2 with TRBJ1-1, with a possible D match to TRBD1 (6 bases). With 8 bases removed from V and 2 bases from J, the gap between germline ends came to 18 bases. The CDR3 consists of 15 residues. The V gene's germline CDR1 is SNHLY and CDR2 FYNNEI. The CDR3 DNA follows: TGTGCCAGCCTCTTGGCCGGGACACCTAACACTGAAGCTTTCTTT. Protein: CASLLAGTPNTEAFF.

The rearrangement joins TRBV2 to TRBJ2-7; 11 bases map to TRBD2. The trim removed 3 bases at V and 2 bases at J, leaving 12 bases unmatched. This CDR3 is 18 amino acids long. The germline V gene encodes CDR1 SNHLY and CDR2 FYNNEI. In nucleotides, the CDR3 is TGTGCCAGCAGTGACTCGGCTAGCGGGAGGCCCGTTCCCTACGAGCAGTACTTC. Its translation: CASSDSASGRPVPYEQYF.

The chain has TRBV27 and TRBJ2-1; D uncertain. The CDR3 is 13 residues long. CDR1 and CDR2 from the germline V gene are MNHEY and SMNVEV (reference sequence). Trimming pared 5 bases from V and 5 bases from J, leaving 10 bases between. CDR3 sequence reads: CASSNRLHNEQFF. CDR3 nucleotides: TGTGCCAGCAGTAACCGACTCCACAATGAGCAGTTCTTC.

Here the CDR3 reads CASSLARTGELFF. Here the CDR3 DNA reads TGCGCCAGCAGCTTGGCCCGGACCGGGGAGCTGTTTTTT. The gene calls are TRBV5-1 and TRBJ2-2; D not certain. This CDR3 contains 13 residues. CDR1 is SGHRS and CDR2 is YFSETQ in the germline V gene. Trimming cost V 0 bases and J 5 bases, with 5 bases left between them.

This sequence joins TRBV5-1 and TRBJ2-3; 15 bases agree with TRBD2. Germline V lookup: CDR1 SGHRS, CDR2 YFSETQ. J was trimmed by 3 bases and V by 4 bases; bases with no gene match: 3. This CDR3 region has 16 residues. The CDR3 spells CASSPGTSGRTDTQYF. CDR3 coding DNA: TGCGCCAGCAGCCCTGGGACTAGCGGGAGGACAGATACGCAGTATTTT.

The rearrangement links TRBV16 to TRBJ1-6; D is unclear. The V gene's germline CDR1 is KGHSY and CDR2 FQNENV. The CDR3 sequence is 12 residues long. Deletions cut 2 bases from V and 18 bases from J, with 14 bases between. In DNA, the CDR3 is TGTGCCAGCAGCCAAATGAATGGTCAGGCCCACTTT. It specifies CASSQMNGQAHF.

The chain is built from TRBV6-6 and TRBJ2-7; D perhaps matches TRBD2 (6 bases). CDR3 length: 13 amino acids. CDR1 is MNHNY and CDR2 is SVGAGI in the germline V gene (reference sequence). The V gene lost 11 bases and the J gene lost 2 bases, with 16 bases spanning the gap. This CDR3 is CASKLGLTYEQYF. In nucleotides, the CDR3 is TGTGCCTCAAAATTGGGACTCACCTACGAGCAGTACTTC.

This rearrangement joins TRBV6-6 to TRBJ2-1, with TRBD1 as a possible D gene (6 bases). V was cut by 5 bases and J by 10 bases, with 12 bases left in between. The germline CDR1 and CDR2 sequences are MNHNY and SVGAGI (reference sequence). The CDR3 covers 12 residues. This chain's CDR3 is CASSHAGTEQFF. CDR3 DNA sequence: TGTGCCAGCAGTCACGCCGGGACAGAGCAGTTCTTC.

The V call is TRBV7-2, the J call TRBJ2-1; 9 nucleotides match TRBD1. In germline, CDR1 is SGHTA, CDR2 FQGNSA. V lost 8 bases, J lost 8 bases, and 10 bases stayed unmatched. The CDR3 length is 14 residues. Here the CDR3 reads CASRPGTGLHEQFF. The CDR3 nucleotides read TGTGCCAGCCGCCCCGGGACAGGGCTCCATGAGCAGTTCTTC.

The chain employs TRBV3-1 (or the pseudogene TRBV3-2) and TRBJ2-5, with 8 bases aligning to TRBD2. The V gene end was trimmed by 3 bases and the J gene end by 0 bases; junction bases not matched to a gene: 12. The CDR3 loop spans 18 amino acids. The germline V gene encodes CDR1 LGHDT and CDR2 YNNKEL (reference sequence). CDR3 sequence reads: CASSQPLHSGGYQETQYF. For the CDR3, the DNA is TGTGCCAGCAGCCAGCCGCTTCATTCGGGGGGGTACCAAGAGACCCAGTACTTC.

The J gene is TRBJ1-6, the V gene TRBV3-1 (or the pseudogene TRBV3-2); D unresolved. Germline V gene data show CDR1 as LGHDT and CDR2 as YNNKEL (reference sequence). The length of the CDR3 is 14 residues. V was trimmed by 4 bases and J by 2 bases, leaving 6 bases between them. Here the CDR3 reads CASSLSAYNSPLHF. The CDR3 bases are TGTGCCAGCAGCCTCTCCGCCTATAATTCACCCCTCCACTTT.

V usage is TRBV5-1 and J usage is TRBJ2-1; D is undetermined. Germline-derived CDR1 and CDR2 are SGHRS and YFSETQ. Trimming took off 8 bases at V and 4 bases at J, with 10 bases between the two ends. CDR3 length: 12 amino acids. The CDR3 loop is CARIDSYNEQFF. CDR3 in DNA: TGCGCCAGAATAGACTCTTACAATGAGCAGTTCTTC.

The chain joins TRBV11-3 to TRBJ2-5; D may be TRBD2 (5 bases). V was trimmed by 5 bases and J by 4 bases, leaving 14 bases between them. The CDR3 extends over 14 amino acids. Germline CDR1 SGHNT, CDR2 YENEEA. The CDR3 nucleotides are TGTGCCAGCAGCCAATGGCGGGTCGGAGAGACCCAGTACTTC. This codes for CASSQWRVGETQYF. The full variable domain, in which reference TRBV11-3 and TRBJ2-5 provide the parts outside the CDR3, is EAGVVQSPRYKIIEKKQPVAFWCNPISGHNTLYWYLQNLGQGPELLIRYENEEAVDDSQLPKDRFSAERLKGVDSTLKIQPAELGDSAVYLCASSQWRVGETQYFGPGTRLLVL.

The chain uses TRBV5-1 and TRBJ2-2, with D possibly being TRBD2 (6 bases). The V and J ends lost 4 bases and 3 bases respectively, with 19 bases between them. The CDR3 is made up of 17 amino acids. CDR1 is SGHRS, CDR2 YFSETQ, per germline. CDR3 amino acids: CASSPRVSGLDTGELFF. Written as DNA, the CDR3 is TGCGCCAGCAGCCCTCGAGTCAGCGGGTTGGACACCGGGGAGCTGTTTTTT. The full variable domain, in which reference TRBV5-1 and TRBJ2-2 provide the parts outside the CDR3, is KAGVTQTPRYLIKTRGQQVTLSCSPISGHRSVSWYQQTPGQGLQFLFEYFSETQRNKGNFPGRFSGRQFSNSRSEMNVSTLELGDSALYLCASSPRVSGLDTGELFFGEGSRLTVL.

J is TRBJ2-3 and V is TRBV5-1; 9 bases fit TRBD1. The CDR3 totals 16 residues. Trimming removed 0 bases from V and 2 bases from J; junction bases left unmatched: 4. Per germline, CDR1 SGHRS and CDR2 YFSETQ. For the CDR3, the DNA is TGCGCCAGCAGCTTGGTCACAGGGGGCATCACAGATACGCAGTATTTT. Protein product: CASSLVTGGITDTQYF.

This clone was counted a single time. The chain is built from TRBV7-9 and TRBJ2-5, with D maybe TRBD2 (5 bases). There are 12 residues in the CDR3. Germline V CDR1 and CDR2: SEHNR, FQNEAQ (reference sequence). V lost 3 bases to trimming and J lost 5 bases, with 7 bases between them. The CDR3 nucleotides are TGTGCCAGCAGCTTTTCGGGGGAGACCCAGTACTTC. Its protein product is CASSFSGETQYF.

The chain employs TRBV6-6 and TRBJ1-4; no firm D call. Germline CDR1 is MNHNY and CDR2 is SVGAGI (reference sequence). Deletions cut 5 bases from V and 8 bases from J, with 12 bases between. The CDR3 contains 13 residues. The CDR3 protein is CASSPRLGEKLFF. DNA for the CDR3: TGTGCCAGCAGTCCCCGGTTGGGCGAAAAACTGTTTTTT.

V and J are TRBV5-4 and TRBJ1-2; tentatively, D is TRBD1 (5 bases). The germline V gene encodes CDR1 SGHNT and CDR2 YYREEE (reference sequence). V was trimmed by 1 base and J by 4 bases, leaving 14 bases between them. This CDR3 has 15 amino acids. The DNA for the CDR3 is TGTGCCAGCAGCTTGTCAGGGCCGCAGCGCTATGGCTACACCTTC. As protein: CASSLSGPQRYGYTF.

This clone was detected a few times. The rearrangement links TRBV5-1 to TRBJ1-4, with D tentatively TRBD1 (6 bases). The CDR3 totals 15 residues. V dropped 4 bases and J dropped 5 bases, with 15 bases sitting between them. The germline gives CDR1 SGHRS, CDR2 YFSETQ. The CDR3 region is CASSPGTLTNEKLFF. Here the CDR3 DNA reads TGCGCCAGCAGCCCCGGGACACTTACAAATGAAAAACTGTTTTTT. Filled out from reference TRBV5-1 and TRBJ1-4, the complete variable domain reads KAGVTQTPRYLIKTRGQQVTLSCSPISGHRSVSWYQQTPGQGLQFLFEYFSETQRNKGNFPGRFSGRQFSNSRSEMNVSTLELGDSALYLCASSPGTLTNEKLFFGSGTQLSVL.

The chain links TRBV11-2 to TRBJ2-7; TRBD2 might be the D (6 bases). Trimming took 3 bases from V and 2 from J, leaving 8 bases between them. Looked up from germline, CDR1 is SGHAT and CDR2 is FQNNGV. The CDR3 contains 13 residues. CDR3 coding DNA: TGTGCCAGCAGCTTGGGACTGCCCTACGAGCAGTACTTC. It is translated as CASSLGLPYEQYF. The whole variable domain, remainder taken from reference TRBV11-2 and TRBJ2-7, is EAGVAQSPRYKIIEKRQSVAFWCNPISGHATLYWYQQILGQGPKLLIQFQNNGVVDDSQLPKDRFSAERLKGVDSTLKIQPAKLEDSAVYLCASSLGLPYEQYFGPGTRLTVT.

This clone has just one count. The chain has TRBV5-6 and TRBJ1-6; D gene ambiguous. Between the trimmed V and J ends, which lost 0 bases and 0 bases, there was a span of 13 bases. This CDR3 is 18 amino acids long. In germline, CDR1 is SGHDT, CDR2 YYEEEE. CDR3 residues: CASSLALTASSYNSPLHF. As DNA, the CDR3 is TGTGCCAGCAGCTTGGCCCTAACCGCAAGCTCCTATAATTCACCCCTCCACTTT. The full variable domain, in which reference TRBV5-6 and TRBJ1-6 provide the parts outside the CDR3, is DAGVTQSPTHLIKTRGQQVTLRCSPKSGHDTVSWYQQALGQGPQFIFQYYEEEERQRGNFPDRFSGHQFPNYSSELNVNALLLGDSALYLCASSLALTASSYNSPLHFGNGTRLTVT.